The clone carrying this T cell receptor beta chain was observed a few times. cDNA synthesis used the whole RNA isolate, giving expressed TCRB sequences. Some clones are missing from TCRdb's copy, which holds only in-frame ones; the method was immunoSEQ multiplex PCR. The sample lists some 230,000 clones; 9% to 10% were seen once. This specimen comes from a study of beta chain features in type 1 diabetes. The V and J ends lost 6 bases and 5 bases respectively, with 19 bases between them. CDR3 length: 16 residues. The germline V gene encodes CDR1 LNHDA and CDR2 SQIVND (reference sequence). The sequence was obtained from a woman aged 18-30 years in good health. Material: naive CD4+ T cells from blood. The chain joins TRBV19 to TRBJ2-2, with D maybe TRBD1 (5 bases). Written as DNA, the CDR3 is TGTGCCAGTAGAACGGCCAGGGCATTCGGGACCGGGGAGCTGTTTTTT. This sequence encodes CASRTARAFGTGELFF.